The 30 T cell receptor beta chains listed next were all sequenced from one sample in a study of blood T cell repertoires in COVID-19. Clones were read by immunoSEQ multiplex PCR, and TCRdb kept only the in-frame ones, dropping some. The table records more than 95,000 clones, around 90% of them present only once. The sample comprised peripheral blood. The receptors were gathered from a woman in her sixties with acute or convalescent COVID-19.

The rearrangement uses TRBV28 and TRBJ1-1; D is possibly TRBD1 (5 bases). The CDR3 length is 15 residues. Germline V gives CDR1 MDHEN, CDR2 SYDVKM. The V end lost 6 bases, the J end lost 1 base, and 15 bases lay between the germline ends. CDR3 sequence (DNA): TGTGCCAGCAGCTCTTATGTGGGGCCGAACACTGAAGCTTTCTTT. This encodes CASSSYVGPNTEAFF.

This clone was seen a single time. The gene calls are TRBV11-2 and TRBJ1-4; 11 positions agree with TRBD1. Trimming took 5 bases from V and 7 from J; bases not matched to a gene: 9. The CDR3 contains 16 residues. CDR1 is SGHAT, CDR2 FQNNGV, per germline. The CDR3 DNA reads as TGTGCCAGCAGCAAGTCCTCCGGGACAGGGGGTGAAAAACTGTTTTTT. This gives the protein CASSKSSGTGGEKLFF.

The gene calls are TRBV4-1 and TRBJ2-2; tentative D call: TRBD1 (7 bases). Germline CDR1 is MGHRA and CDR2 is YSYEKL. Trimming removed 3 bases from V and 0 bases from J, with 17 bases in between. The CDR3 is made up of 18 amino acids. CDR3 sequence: CASSQRRGVYANTGELFF. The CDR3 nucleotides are TGCGCCAGCAGCCAGCGCAGGGGGGTGTACGCGAACACCGGGGAGCTGTTTTTT.

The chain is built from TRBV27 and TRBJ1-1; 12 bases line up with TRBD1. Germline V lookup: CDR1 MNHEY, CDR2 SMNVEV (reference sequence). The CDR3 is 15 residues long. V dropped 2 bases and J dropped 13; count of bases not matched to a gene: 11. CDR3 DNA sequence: TGTGCCAGCAGTTTAAGCCCCGGGACAGGGGGCCCGGGTTTCTTT. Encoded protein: CASSLSPGTGGPGFF.

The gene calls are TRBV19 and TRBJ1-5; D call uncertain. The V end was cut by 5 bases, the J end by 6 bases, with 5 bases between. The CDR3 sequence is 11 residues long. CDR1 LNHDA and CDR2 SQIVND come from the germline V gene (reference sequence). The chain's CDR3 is CASSSGQPQHF. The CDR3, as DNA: TGTGCCAGTAGTTCCGGTCAGCCCCAGCATTTT.

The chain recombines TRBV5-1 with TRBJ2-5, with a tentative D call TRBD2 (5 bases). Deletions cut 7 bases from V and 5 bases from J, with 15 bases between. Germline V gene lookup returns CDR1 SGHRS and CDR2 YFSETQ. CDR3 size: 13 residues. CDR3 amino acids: CASGQEAGETQYF. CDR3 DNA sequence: TGCGCCAGCGGCCAGGAGGCCGGGGAGACCCAGTACTTC.

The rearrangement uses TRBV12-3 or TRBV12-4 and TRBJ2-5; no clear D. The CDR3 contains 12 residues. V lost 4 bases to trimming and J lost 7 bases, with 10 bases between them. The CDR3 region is CASSYPDRTQYF. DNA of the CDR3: TGTGCCAGCAGTTACCCCGATAGGACCCAGTACTTC.

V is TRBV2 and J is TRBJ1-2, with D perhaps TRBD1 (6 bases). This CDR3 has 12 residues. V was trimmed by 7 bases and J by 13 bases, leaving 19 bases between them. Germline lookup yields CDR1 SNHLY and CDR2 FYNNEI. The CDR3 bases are TGTGCCAGCACCTGGACAGCCCAGGGCCTCACCTTC. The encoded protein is CASTWTAQGLTF.

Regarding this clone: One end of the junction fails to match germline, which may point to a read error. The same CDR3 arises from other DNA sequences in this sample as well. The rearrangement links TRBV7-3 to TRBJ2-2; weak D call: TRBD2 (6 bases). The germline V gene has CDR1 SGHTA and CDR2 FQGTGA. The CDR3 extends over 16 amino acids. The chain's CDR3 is CASSPTSDYYTGELFF. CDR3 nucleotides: TGTGCCAGCAGCCCGACGTCGGACTACTACACCGGAGAGCTGTTTTTT.

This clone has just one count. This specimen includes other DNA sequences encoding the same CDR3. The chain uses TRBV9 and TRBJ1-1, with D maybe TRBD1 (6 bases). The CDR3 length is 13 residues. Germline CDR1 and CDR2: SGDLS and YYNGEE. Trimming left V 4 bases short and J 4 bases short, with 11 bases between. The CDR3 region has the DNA TGTGCCAGCAGCCTAGGGGGGGGCACTGAAGCTTTCTTT. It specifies CASSLGGGTEAFF.

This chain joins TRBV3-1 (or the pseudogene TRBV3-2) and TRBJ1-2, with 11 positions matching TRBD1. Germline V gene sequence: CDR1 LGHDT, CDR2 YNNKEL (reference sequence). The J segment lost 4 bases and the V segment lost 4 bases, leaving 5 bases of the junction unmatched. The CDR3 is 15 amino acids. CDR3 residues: CASSPRTGGGYGYTF. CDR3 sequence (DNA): TGTGCCAGCAGCCCACGGACAGGGGGCGGCTATGGCTACACCTTC.

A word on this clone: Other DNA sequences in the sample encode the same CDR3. The CDR3 loop reads CASSSGGTEAFF. The CDR3 DNA is TGCGCCAGCAGTTCAGGGGGCACTGAAGCTTTCTTT. J is TRBJ1-1 and V is TRBV10-1; TRBD1 agrees at 7 bases. J gave up 4 bases and V 5 bases, and 1 base lay outside the gene matches. CDR3 length equals 12 residues. Germline V gene sequence: CDR1 WNHNN, CDR2 SYGVQD (reference sequence).

The CDR3 reads CASSDRVGLNTEAFF. Here the CDR3 DNA reads TGTGCCAGCAGCGACAGGGTTGGGTTGAACACTGAAGCTTTCTTT. This sequence joins TRBV2 and TRBJ1-1, with 7 bases aligning to TRBD1. CDR1 and CDR2 (germline): SNHLY, FYNNEI. The CDR3 contains 15 residues. J was trimmed by 0 bases and V by 6 bases; bases with no gene match: 7.

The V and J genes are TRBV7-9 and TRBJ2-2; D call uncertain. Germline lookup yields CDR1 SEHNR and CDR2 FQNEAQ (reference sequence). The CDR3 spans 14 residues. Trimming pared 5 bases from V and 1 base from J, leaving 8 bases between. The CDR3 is CASSRLENTGELFF. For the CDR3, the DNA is TGTGCCAGCAGCCGACTCGAGAACACCGGGGAGCTGTTTTTT. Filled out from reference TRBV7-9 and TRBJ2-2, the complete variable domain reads DTGVSQNPRHKITKRGQNVTFRCDPISEHNRLYWYRQTLGQGPEFLTYFQNEAQLEKSRLLSDRFSAERPKGSFSTLEIQRTEQGDSAMYLCASSRLENTGELFFGEGSRLTVL.

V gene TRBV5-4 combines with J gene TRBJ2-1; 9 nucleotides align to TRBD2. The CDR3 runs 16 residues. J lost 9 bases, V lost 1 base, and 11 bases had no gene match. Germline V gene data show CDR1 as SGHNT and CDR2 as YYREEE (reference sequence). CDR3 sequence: CASSLIGAGGPSEQFF. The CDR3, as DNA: TGTGCCAGCAGCTTGATTGGTGCGGGAGGGCCGAGTGAGCAGTTCTTC.

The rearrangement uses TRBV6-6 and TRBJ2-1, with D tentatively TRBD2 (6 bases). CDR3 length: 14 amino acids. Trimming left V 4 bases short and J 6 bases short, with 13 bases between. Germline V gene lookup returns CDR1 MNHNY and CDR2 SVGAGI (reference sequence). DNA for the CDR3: TGTGCCAGCAGTTTTGGGACTGTATCCAATGAGCAGTTCTTC. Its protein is CASSFGTVSNEQFF.

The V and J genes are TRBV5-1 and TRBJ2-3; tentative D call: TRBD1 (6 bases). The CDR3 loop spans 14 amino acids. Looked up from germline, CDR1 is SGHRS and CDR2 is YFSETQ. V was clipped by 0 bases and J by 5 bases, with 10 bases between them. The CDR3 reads CASSLEGRGDTQYF. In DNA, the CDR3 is TGCGCCAGCAGCTTGGAGGGCAGGGGAGATACGCAGTATTTT.

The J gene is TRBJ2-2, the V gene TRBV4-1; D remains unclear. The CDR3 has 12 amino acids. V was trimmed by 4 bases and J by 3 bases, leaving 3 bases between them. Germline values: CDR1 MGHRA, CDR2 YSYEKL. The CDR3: CASSPDTGELFF. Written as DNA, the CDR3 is TGCGCCAGCAGCCCGGACACCGGGGAGCTGTTTTTT.

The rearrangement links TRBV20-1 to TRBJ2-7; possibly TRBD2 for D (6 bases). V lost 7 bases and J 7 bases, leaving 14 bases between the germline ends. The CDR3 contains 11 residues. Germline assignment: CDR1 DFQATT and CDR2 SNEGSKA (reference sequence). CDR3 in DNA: TGCAGTGTTCGCAGGGCGGGGGAGCAGTACGTC. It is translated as CSVRRAGEQYV.

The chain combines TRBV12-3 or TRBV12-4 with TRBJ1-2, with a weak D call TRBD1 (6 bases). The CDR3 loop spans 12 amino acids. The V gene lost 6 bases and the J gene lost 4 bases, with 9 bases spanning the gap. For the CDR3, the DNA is TGTGCCAGCAGCCCGGACAGCTATGGCTACACCTTC. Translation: CASSPDSYGYTF.

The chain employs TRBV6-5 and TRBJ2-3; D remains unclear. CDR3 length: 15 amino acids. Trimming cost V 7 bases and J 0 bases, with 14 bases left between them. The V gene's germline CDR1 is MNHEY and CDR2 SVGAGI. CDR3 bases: TGTGCCAGCACCCCCTACCTTTCCAGCACAGATACGCAGTATTTT. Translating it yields CASTPYLSSTDTQYF.

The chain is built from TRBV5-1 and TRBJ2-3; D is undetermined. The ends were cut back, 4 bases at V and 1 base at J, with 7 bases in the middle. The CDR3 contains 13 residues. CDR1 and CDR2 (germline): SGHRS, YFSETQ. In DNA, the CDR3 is TGCGCCAGCAGCCGCCGGGGCACAGATACGCAGTATTTT. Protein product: CASSRRGTDTQYF.

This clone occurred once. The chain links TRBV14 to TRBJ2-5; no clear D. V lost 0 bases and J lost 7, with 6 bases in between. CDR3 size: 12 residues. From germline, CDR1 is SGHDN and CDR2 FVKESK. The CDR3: CASSQDQVTQYF. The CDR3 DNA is TGTGCCAGCAGCCAAGATCAGGTGACCCAGTACTTC.

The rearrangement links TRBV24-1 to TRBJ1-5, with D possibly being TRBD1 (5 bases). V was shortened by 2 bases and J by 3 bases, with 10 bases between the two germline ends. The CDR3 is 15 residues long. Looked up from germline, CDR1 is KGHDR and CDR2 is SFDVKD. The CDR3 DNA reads TGTGCCACCAGTGATTCTAGACAGATCAATCAGCCCCAGCATTTT. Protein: CATSDSRQINQPQHF.

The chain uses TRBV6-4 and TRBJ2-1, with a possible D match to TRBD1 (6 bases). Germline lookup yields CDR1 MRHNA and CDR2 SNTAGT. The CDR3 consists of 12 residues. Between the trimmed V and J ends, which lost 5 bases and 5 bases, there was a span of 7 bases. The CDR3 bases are TGTGCCAGCAGTACAGGGAACAATGAGCAGTTCTTC. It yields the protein CASSTGNNEQFF.

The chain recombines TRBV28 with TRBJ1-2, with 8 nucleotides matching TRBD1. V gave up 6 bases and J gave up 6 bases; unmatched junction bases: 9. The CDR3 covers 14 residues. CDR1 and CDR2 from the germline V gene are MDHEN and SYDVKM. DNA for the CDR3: TGTGCCAGCAGACCCCAGGGGGCGTATCATGGCTACACCTTC. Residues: CASRPQGAYHGYTF.

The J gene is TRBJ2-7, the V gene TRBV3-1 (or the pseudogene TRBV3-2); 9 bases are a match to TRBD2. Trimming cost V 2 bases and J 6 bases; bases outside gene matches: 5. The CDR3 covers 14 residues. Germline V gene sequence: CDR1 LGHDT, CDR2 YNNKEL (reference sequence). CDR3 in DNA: TGTGCCAGCAGCCAATCGGCGGGAGGGGGCGAGCAGTACTTC. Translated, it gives CASSQSAGGGEQYF.

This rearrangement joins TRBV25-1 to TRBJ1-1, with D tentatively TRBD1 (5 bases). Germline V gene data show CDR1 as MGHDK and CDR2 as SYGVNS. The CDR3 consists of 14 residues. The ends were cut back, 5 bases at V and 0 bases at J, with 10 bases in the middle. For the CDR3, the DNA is TGTGCCAGCAGTACGGGACTGCTGAACACTGAAGCTTTCTTT. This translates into CASSTGLLNTEAFF.

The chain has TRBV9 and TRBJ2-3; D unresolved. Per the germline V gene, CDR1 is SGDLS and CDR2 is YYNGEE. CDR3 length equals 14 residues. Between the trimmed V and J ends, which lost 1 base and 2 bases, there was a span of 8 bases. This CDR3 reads CASSVSPITDTQYF. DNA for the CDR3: TGTGCCAGCAGCGTATCCCCCATCACAGATACGCAGTATTTT. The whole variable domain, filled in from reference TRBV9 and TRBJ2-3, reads DSGVTQTPKHLITATGQRVTLRCSPRSGDLSVYWYQQSLDQGLQFLIQYYNGEERAKGNILERFSAQQFPDLHSELNLSSLELGDSALYFCASSVSPITDTQYFGPGTRLTVL.

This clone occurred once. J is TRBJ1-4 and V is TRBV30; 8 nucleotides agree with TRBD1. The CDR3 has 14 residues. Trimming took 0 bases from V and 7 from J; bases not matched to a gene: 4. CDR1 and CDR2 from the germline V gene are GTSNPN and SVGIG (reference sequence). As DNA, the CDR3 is TGTGCCTGGAGTGTTACAGGGGGTCTTGAAAAACTGTTTTTT. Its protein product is CAWSVTGGLEKLFF. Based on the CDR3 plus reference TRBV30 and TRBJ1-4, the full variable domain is SQTIHQWPATLVQPVGSPLSLECTVEGTSNPNLYWYRQAAGRGLQLLFYSVGIGQISSEVPQNLSASRPQDRQFILSSKKLLLSDSGFYLCAWSVTGGLEKLFFGSGTQLSVL.